Sequencing of this TCR beta chain was carried out in a study of T cell responses to AZD1222 COVID-19 vaccine. The repertoire was sequenced with immunoSEQ multiplex PCR; TCRdb's copy has only in-frame clones and lacks some. The sample lists 89,000 or so clones, 70% to 90% occurring once. Findings and caveats of the study: Without day 14 samples, only post-peak T cell repertoires were studied.

With regard to this clone: Its antigen is not identified.

This CDR3 spans 15 amino acids. With 6 bases removed from V and 1 base from J, the gap between germline ends came to 15 bases. Germline V gene lookup returns CDR1 LGHDT and CDR2 YNNKEL (reference sequence). Sequenced material: peripheral blood, taken 28 days after the second AZD1222 dose. This chain joins TRBV3-1 (or the pseudogene TRBV3-2) and TRBJ1-1, with D unclear. The sequence was obtained from an adult who received the AZD1222 COVID-19 vaccine. CDR3 in amino acids: CASSQNRSPNTEAFF. The DNA for the CDR3 is TGTGCCAGCAGTCAGAACCGCTCGCCGAACACTGAAGCTTTCTTT.